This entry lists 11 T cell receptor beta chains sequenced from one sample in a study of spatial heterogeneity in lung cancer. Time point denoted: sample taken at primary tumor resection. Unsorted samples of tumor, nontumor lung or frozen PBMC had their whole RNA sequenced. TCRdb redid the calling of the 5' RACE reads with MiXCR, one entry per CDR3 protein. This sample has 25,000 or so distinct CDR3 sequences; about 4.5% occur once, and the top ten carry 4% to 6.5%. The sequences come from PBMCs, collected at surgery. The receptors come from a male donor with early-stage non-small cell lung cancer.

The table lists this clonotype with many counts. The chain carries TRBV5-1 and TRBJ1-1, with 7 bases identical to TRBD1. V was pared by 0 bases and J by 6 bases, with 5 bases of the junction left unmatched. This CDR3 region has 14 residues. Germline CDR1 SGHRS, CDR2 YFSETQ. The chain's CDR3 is CASSLGDRFAEAFF. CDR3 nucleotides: TGCGCCAGCAGCTTGGGGGACAGATTCGCTGAAGCTTTCTTT.

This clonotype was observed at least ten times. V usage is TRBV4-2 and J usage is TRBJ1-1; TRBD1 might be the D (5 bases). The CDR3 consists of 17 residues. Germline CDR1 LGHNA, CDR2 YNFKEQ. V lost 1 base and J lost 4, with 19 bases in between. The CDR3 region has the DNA TGTGCCAGCAGCCAAGGGTCTGGGGGGGGAATTGCCACTGAAGCTTTCTTT. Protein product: CASSQGSGGGIATEAFF.

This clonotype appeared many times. The CDR3: CSAEPGSGSADTQYF. CDR3 DNA: TGCAGTGCGGAACCGGGATCCGGGAGCGCAGATACGCAGTATTTT. The chain has TRBV20-1 and TRBJ2-3; possible D gene TRBD2, 6 bases. The CDR3 is made up of 15 amino acids. V lost 6 bases to trimming and J lost 4 bases, with 20 bases between them. Germline assignment: CDR1 DFQATT and CDR2 SNEGSKA (reference sequence).

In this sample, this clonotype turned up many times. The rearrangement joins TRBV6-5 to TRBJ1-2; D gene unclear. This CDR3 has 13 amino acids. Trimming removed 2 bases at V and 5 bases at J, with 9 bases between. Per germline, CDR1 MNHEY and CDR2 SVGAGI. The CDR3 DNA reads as TGTGCCAGCAGTTACGAGACGGATTATGGCTACACCTTC. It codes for CASSYETDYGYTF.

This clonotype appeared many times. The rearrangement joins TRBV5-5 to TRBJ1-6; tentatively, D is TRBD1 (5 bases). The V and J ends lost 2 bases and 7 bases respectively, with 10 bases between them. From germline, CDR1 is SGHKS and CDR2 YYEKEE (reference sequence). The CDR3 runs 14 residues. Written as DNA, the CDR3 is TGTGCCAGCAGCTTCCTTGGGGGGAATTCACCCCTCCACTTT. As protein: CASSFLGGNSPLHF.

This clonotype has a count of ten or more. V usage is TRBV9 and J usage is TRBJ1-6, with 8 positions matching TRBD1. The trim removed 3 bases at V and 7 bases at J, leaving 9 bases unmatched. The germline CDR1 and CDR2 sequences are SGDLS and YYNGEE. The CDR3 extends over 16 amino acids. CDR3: CASSGQGAKFNSPLHF. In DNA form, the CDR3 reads TGTGCCAGCAGCGGGCAGGGGGCGAAGTTCAATTCACCCCTCCACTTT.

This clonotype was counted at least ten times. The DNA for the CDR3 is TGTGCCATCAGTTATGAAGCCCACCGGTCAGATACGCAGTATTTT. Encoded protein: CAISYEAHRSDTQYF. The chain is built from TRBV10-3 and TRBJ2-3; D uncertain. Trimming cost V 5 bases and J 4 bases, with 16 bases left between them. Germline V lookup: CDR1 ENHRY, CDR2 SYGVKD. The CDR3 runs to 15 residues.

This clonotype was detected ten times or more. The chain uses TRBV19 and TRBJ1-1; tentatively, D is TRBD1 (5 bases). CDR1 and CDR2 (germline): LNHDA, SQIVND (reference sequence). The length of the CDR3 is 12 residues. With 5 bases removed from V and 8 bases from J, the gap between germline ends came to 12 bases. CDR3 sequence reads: CASSDRNAEAFF. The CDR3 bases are TGTGCCAGTAGTGACAGAAACGCCGAAGCTTTCTTT.

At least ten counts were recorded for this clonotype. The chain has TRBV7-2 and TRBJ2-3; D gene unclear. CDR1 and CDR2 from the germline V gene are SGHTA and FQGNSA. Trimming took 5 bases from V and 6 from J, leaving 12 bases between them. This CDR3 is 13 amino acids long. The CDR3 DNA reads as TGTGCCAGCAGCCCGGAAGTGGGGGATACGCAGTATTTT. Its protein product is CASSPEVGDTQYF.

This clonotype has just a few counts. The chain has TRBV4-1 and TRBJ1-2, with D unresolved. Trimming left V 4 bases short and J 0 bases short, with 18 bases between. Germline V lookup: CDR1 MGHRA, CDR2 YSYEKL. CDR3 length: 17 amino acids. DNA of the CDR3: TGCGCCAGCAGCCGGTCCGGCCAGGCAGAAACTAACTATGGCTACACCTTC. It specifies CASSRSGQAETNYGYTF.

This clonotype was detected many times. In DNA form, the CDR3 reads TGTGCCATCAGTGGACAGACAAATTCACCCCTCCACTTT. Its protein product is CAISGQTNSPLHF. The chain carries TRBV10-3 and TRBJ1-6; tentative D call: TRBD1 (5 bases). Germline V gene sequence: CDR1 ENHRY, CDR2 SYGVKD. This CDR3 is built from 13 residues. V was trimmed by 4 bases and J by 7 bases, leaving 8 bases between them.